The clone carrying this TCR beta chain has a count of ten or more. Reverse transcription of around 500 ng total RNA with a constant-region primer produced TCR beta cDNA. A slightly modified ARM-PCR protocol with three nested multiplex PCR rounds produced these TCR beta libraries. Two initial PCR rounds of about 11 cycles each paired TRBV1-TRBV30 forward primers with a C-beta reverse primer. TCRdb reprocessed the multiplex PCR reads with MiXCR, giving one entry per CDR3 protein. The sample lists 100,000 to 120,000 distinct CDR3 sequences; about four fifths were seen once. The study co-extracted DNA and RNA from 20-30 mg of unsorted bulk tissue. Samples came from superior, inferior, lateral poles and tumor centre. Tumor samples uniformly had over 80% viable tumor cells. This record comes from a study of tumor-infiltrating lymphocytes in primary liver carcinoma. On the study more broadly: The yield of productive TCRbeta reads per sample was roughly 3.65 to 7.5 million and was similar across tissue types.

In germline, CDR1 is MGHRA, CDR2 YSYEKL. J gave up 4 bases and V 2 bases, and 9 bases lay outside the gene matches. CDR3 size: 18 residues. The sequencing input was liver tumor tissue from sampling region 3. As for subset: tumor region T3, left-lateral pole. This TCR was sampled from a man in his forties with primary liver carcinoma and hepatitis B virus infection. This chain links TRBV4-1 with TRBJ2-6, with 9 bases aligning to TRBD1. Here the CDR3 DNA reads TGCGCCAGCAGCCAACCGGGACAGGGTGTCGGAGGGGCCAACGTCCTGACTTTC. It yields the protein CASSQPGQGVGGANVLTF.